This paragraph reports one T cell receptor (beta chain). What it binds is not known. The source of the sample is a study of cytomegalovirus exposure and HLA in healthy donors. The ends lost 6 bases at V and 4 bases at J; junction bases unmatched: 12. Germline loops: CDR1 MDHEN, CDR2 SYDVKM. The CDR3 totals 17 residues. Whole-study findings and limits: Previously analyzed data showed that most TCR beta V segments were productive at a frequency of about 87% or about 30%.

Primers for the PCR totalled 60 Vbeta and 13 Jbeta. Repertoires were generated with immunoSEQ multiplex PCR, while TCRdb's copy carries only in-frame clones and drops some. This sample has about 140,000 clones, with about 80% found just once. Sequenced input: PBMCs. The rearrangement uses TRBV28 and TRBJ2-2; 9 bases line up with TRBD2. The clonotype originates from a middle-aged woman in good health and CMV-seropositive. CDR3 DNA sequence: TGTGCCAGCAGCACCCCGGGACTAGCAAAAGTCACCGGGGAGCTGTTTTTT. It yields the protein CASSTPGLAKVTGELFF. The whole variable domain, filled in from reference TRBV28 and TRBJ2-2, reads DVKVTQSSRYLVKRTGEKVFLECVQDMDHENMFWYRQDPGLGLRLIYFSYDVKMKEKGDIPEGYSVSREKKERFSLILESASTNQTSMYLCASSTPGLAKVTGELFFGEGSRLTVL.